Below, 14 T cell receptor beta chains from the same sample are listed, as sequenced in a study of sequential checkpoint blockade in melanoma. The treatment was: randomized to nivolumab then ipilimumab (arm A) or the reverse (arm B). Produced via immunoSEQ multiplex PCR; TCRdb's table is partial and in-frame only. The sample holds over 9,500 clones, 77% seen once. Specimen: CD8+ T cells sorted from blood (inferred from file names), collected from a patient given nivolumab and ipilimumab in sequence. The receptor source for this set is a human donor with melanoma.

The V gene is TRBV10-3, the J gene TRBJ1-5; 10 bases are a match to TRBD1. With V trimmed by 3 bases and J by 4 bases, 12 bases remained unmatched. Germline CDR1 and CDR2: ENHRY and SYGVKD. The CDR3 has 18 residues. CDR3 sequence: CAISDPRTGGFGNQPQHF. The CDR3 bases are TGTGCCATCAGTGATCCTAGGACAGGGGGGTTCGGGAATCAGCCCCAGCATTTT.

This clone was found a few times. This chain uses TRBV7-2 with TRBJ2-1, with D unresolved. This CDR3 comprises 13 residues. The V end was cut by 4 bases, the J end by 12 bases, with 16 bases between. Germline assignment: CDR1 SGHTA and CDR2 FQGNSA. The CDR3 spells CASSSPPWAWQFF. The CDR3 nucleotides read TGTGCCAGCAGCTCACCCCCTTGGGCGTGGCAGTTCTTC. Variable domain in full (rest from reference TRBV7-2 and TRBJ2-1): GAGVSQSPSNKVTEKGKDVELRCDPISGHTALYWYRQSLGQGLEFLIYFQGNSAPDKSGLPSDRFSAERTGGSVSTLTIQRTQQEDSAVYLCASSSPPWAWQFFGPGTRLTVL.

The rearrangement uses TRBV19 and TRBJ2-7; 10 bases line up with TRBD2. Germline V gives CDR1 LNHDA, CDR2 SQIVND (reference sequence). The CDR3 has 14 amino acids. V lost 5 bases and J lost 3; bases outside the gene matches: 4. CDR3 residues: CASSVASGSYEQYF. CDR3 in DNA: TGTGCCAGTAGTGTTGCTAGCGGGAGCTACGAGCAGTACTTC.

This clone was observed a few times. The V and J genes are TRBV6-6 and TRBJ2-7; 9 bases agree with TRBD2. The CDR3 extends over 16 amino acids. CDR1 is MNHNY and CDR2 is SVGAGI in the germline V gene (reference sequence). V was pared by 2 bases and J by 0 bases, with 5 bases of the junction left unmatched. This CDR3 is CASSYVISGSSYEQYF. The CDR3 DNA sequence: TGTGCCAGCAGTTACGTTATTAGCGGGAGCTCCTACGAGCAGTACTTC.

This chain connects TRBV28 to TRBJ2-7; no definite D call. CDR1 is MDHEN and CDR2 is SYDVKM in the germline V gene. The CDR3 covers 13 residues. V lost 2 bases and J 0 bases, leaving 5 bases between the germline ends. CDR3 protein: CASSLAGSYEQYF. The CDR3 nucleotides are TGTGCCAGCAGTTTAGCCGGCTCCTACGAGCAGTACTTC.

This clone turned up a few times. The chain has TRBV5-6 and TRBJ2-7, with a tentative D call TRBD1 (6 bases). V gave up 4 bases and J gave up 5 bases, with 16 bases separating them. Germline V gene lookup returns CDR1 SGHDT and CDR2 YYEEEE. This CDR3 region has 14 residues. The CDR3, as DNA: TGTGCCAGCAGCACAGGGACGCCCTCAAACGAGCAGTACTTC. Translation: CASSTGTPSNEQYF.

This rearrangement joins TRBV21-1 to TRBJ2-1; the table gives TRBD2 as D, unverified against the DNA. TRBV21-1 is recorded as a pseudogene. This CDR3 has 11 amino acids. CDR3 in DNA: TGTGCCAGCAGCCTACCCGGTGAGCAGTTCTTC. As protein: CASSLPGEQFF.

The chain couples TRBV4-1 to TRBJ2-5; D is perhaps TRBD1 (5 bases). The J call is uncertain, as TRBJ2-7 better fits the DNA end. CDR1 and CDR2 from the germline V gene are MGHRA and YSYEKL. The CDR3 has 16 amino acids. CDR3 nucleotide sequence: TGCGCCAGCAGCCAAGTTTTCCAGGGATCCTCCTACGAGCAGTACTTC. Translation gives CASSQVFQGSSYEQYF.

This clone has only a few counts. Relative to the germline gene, one junction end is altered; a read error may explain this. The chain uses TRBV7-9 and TRBJ2-1; 10 bases fit TRBD2. CDR3 size: 17 residues. Germline V gene data show CDR1 as SEHNR and CDR2 as FQNEAQ (reference sequence). CDR3 sequence reads: CASSQGSGLANYNEQFF. Written as DNA, the CDR3 is TGCGCCAGCAGCCAAGGTTCGGGACTAGCGAACTACAATGAGCAGTTCTTC.

This chain links TRBV7-8 with TRBJ2-1; TRBD1 matches 7 bases. After removal of 7 bases from V and 3 bases from J, the junction contained 9 bases not matched to a gene. From germline, CDR1 is SGHVS and CDR2 FQNEAQ. The CDR3 runs to 15 residues. This CDR3 reads CASTEVGTDYNEQFF. Here the CDR3 DNA reads TGTGCCAGCACCGAAGTCGGGACAGACTACAATGAGCAGTTCTTC.

The genes are TRBV19 and TRBJ2-6; 8 bases fit TRBD1. CDR1 is LNHDA and CDR2 is SQIVND in the germline V gene (reference sequence). Germline trimming cut 6 bases from V and 1 base from J; bases unmatched to any gene: 2. There are 15 residues in the CDR3. Written as DNA, the CDR3 is TGTGCCAGTAGCCAGGGGGCATCTGGGGCCAACGTCCTGACTTTC. Its protein product is CASSQGASGANVLTF.

The chain is built from TRBV2 and TRBJ2-5, with D tentatively TRBD2 (6 bases). Germline V CDR1 and CDR2: SNHLY, FYNNEI. This CDR3 comprises 15 residues. The V and J ends lost 5 bases and 5 bases respectively, with 18 bases between them. This CDR3 reads CASSWGLGFLETQYF. In DNA, the CDR3 is TGTGCCAGCAGTTGGGGACTGGGGTTTTTGGAGACCCAGTACTTC.

This clone was picked up a small number of times. The J gene is TRBJ1-2, the V gene TRBV5-6; no firm D call. The germline gives CDR1 SGHDT, CDR2 YYEEEE. V shed 0 bases and J shed 2 bases, with 11 bases lying between them. The CDR3 spans 15 residues. The CDR3 DNA reads as TGTGCCAGCAGCTTGGACCCGGGGATAAACTATGGCTACACCTTC. It yields the protein CASSLDPGINYGYTF.

CDR3: CASSLGSGTSYEQYF. CDR3 DNA: TGTGCCAGCAGTTTGGGTAGCGGGACCTCCTACGAGCAGTACTTC. The gene calls are TRBV27 and TRBJ2-7, with TRBD2 identical over 8 bases. Germline loops: CDR1 MNHEY, CDR2 SMNVEV (reference sequence). The CDR3 consists of 15 residues. J lost 0 bases, V lost 3 bases, and 4 bases had no gene match.